The present T cell receptor (beta chain) was sequenced within a study of graft-versus-host responses after intestinal transplantation. The CDR3 contains 15 residues. Germline V gives CDR1 GTSNPN, CDR2 SVGIG (reference sequence). V was pared by 2 bases and J by 2 bases, with 13 bases between. Clones were sequenced by immunoSEQ multiplex PCR, and TCRdb holds only the in-frame ones, with some missing. The sample lists tens of thousands of clones, about 95% occurring once. Of note for this clone: Its antigen is unknown.

The source material was unstimulated CD8+ T cells sorted from spleen or lymph node cells, sampled before transplant. This TCR came from a human donor who was the organ donor for an intestinal transplant. The chain combines TRBV30 with TRBJ1-5; no firm D call. This CDR3 is CAWSPTRRGNQPQHF. The CDR3 DNA is TGTGCCTGGAGTCCTACGCGTAGGGGCAATCAGCCCCAGCATTTT.